This T cell receptor beta chain was observed in a study of shared clonotypes between healthy human individuals. TCRdb's table, derived via immunoSEQ multiplex PCR, lists solely in-frame clones and lacks some. This sample has approximately 100,000 clones, with about 70% found just once. Study findings and constraints: Larger estimated richness was generally recorded for naive subsets relative to memory subsets. Rarefaction showed that sequencing of sorted subsets was incomplete (despite large depth).

About this clone: As yet, its antigen is unknown.

The CDR3 has 14 amino acids. The V and J ends lost 4 bases and 5 bases, in that order; junction bases with no gene match: 4. Germline values: CDR1 SEHNR, CDR2 FQNEAQ (reference sequence). The donor cohort consisted entirely of Caucasian adults residing in Nashville, Tennessee. CD8 memory combined CD45RO+ cells with CCR7-negative CD45RA+ TemRA cells. The V and J genes are TRBV7-9 and TRBJ1-1; 10 bases align to TRBD1. This sequence was found in a young woman in good health. The sequenced sample was memory CD8+ T cells sorted from blood. As for subset: CD45RO+ cells pooled with CCR7-negative TemRA cells. The CDR3 reads CASSSPGQGTEAFF. The CDR3 DNA follows: TGTGCCAGCAGCTCGCCGGGACAGGGGACTGAAGCTTTCTTT.